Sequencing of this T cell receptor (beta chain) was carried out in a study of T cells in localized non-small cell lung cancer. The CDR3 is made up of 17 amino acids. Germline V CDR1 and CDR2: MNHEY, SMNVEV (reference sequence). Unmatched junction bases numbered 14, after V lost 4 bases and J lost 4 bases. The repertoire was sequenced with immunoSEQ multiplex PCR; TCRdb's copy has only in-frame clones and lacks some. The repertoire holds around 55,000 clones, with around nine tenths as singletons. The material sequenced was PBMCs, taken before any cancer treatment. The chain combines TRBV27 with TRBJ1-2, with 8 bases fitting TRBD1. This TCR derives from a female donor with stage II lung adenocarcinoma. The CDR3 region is CASSSLGQEAYRYGYTF. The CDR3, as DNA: TGTGCCAGCAGTTCCCTGGGACAGGAGGCATACCGCTATGGCTACACCTTC.